Given below is one T cell receptor beta chain in context. This sample also contains other DNA sequences that code for the same CDR3. This entry is derived from a study of blood T cell repertoires in COVID-19. In the authors' methods: Cell counts per sample came from amplifying reference gene primers. Produced via immunoSEQ multiplex PCR; TCRdb's table is partial and in-frame only. The V and J calls and clone size are taken from that table; D and trimming were inferred from the DNA. The sample lists some 180,000 clones, around 90% occurring once. The CDR3 sequence is 14 residues long. Germline CDR1 SGDLS, CDR2 YYNGEE. V lost 0 bases and J lost 2, with 9 bases in between.

The V gene is TRBV9, the J gene TRBJ2-7, with D possibly being TRBD1 (5 bases). The clonotype comes from a man aged 55 to 70 with active or convalescent COVID-19. The specimen sequenced was peripheral blood. As DNA, the CDR3 is TGTGCCAGCAGCGTAGGTACAGGAACCTACGAGCAGTACTTC. Translated: CASSVGTGTYEQYF.